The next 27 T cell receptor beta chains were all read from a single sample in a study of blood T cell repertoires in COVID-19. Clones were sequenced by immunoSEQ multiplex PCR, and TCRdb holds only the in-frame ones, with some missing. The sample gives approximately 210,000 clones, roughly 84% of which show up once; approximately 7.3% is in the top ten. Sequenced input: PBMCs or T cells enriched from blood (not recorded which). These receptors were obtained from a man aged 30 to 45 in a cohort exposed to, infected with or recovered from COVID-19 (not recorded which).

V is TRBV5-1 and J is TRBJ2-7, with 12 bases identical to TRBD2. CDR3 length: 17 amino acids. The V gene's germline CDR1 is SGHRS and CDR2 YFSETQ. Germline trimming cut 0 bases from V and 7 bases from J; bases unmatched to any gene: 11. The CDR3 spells CASSLAPGLAGGREQYF. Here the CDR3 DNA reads TGCGCCAGCAGCTTGGCCCCCGGCCTAGCGGGAGGGCGTGAGCAGTACTTC.

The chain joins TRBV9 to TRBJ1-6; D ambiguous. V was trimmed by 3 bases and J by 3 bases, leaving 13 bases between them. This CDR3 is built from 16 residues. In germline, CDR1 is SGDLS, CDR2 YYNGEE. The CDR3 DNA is TGTGCCAGCAGCGAACGGGGTAGCGACTATAATTCACCCCTCCACTTT. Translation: CASSERGSDYNSPLHF.

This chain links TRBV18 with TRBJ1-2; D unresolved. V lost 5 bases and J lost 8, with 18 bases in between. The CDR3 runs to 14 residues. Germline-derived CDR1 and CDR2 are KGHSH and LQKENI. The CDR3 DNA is TGTGCCAGCTCAGGACCGGAAGGGCGGAGGGGCTACACCTTC. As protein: CASSGPEGRRGYTF.

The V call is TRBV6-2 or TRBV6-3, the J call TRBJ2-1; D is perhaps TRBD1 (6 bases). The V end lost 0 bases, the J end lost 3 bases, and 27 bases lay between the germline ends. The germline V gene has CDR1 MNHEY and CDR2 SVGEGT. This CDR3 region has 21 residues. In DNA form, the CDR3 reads TGTGCCAGCAGTTACTCGAATTTAAGGACAGACGCCCACCGAAACTACAATGAGCAGTTCTTC. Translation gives CASSYSNLRTDAHRNYNEQFF.

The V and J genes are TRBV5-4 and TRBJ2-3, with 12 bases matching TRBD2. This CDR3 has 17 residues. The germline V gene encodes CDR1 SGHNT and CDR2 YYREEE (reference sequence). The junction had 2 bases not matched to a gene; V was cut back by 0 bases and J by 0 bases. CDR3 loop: CASSLGLAGVSTDTQYF. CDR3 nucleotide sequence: TGTGCCAGCAGCTTGGGACTAGCGGGAGTGAGCACAGATACGCAGTATTTT.

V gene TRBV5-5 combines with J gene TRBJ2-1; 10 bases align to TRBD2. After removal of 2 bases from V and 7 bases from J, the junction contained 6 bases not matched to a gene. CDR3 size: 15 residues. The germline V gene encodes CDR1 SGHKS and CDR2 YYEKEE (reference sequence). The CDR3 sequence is CASSFLAGVGNEQFF. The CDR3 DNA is TGTGCCAGCAGCTTTCTAGCGGGAGTGGGGAATGAGCAGTTCTTC.

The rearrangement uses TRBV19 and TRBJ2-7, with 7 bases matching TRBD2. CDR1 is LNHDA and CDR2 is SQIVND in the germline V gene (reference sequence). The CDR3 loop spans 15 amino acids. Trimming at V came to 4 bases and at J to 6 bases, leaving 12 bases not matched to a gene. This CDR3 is CASSTSRSGGSEQYF. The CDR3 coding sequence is TGTGCCAGTAGTACCTCAAGGTCGGGAGGCTCCGAGCAGTACTTC. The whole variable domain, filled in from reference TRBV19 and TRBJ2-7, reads DGGITQSPKYLFRKEGQNVTLSCEQNLNHDAMYWYRQDPGQGLRLIYYSQIVNDFQKGDIAEGYSVSREKKESFPLTVTSAQKNPTAFYLCASSTSRSGGSEQYFGPGTRLTVT.

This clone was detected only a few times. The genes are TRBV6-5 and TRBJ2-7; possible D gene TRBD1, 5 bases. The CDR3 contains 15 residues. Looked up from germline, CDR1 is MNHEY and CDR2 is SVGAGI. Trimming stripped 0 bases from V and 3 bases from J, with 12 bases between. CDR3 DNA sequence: TGTGCCAGCAGTTACTCTGGACAACAAGGCTACGAGCAGTACTTC. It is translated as CASSYSGQQGYEQYF.

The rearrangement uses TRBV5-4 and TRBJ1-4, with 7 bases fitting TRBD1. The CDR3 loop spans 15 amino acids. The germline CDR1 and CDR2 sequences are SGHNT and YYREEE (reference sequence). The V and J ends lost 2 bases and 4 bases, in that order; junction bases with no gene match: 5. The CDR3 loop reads CASSFRTGSNEKLFF. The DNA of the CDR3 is TGTGCCAGCAGCTTCCGGACAGGAAGTAATGAAAAACTGTTTTTT.

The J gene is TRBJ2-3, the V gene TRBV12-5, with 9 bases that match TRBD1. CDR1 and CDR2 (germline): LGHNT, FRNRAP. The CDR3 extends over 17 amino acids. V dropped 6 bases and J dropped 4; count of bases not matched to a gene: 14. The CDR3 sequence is CASGIRRQGEKADTQYF. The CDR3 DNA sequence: TGTGCTAGTGGGATCCGCCGACAGGGGGAAAAGGCAGATACGCAGTATTTT.

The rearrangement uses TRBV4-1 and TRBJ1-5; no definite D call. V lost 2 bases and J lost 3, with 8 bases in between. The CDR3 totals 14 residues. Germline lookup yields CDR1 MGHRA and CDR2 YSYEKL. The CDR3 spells CASSQSAVNQPQHF. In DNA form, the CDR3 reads TGCGCCAGCAGCCAAAGTGCGGTCAATCAGCCCCAGCATTTT.

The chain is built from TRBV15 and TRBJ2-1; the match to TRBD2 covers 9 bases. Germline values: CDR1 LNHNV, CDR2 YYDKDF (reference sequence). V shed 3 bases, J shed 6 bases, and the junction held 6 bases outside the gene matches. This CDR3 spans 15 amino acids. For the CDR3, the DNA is TGTGCCACCAGCAGGGGCGGGAGGGCCGGCAATGAGCAGTTCTTC. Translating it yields CATSRGGRAGNEQFF.

Written as DNA, the CDR3 is TGTGCCAGTACCAAACGTCCGGGACAGGGGGCTGAAGCTTTCTTT. Translating it yields CASTKRPGQGAEAFF. The chain has TRBV19 and TRBJ1-1; TRBD1 matches at 11 bases. V was pared by 7 bases and J by 6 bases, with 10 bases of the junction left unmatched. The germline V gene has CDR1 LNHDA and CDR2 SQIVND (reference sequence). The CDR3 covers 15 residues.

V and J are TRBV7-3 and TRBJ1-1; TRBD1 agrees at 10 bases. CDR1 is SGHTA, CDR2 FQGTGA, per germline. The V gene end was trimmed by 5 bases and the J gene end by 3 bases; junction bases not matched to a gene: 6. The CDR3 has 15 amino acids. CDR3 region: CASSPSGTGDTEAFF. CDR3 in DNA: TGTGCCAGCAGCCCTTCAGGGACAGGGGACACTGAAGCTTTCTTT. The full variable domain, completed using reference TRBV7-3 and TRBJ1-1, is GAGVSQTPSNKVTEKGKYVELRCDPISGHTALYWYRQSLGQGPEFLIYFQGTGAADDSGLPNDRFFAVRPEGSVSTLKIQRTERGDSAVYLCASSPSGTGDTEAFFGQGTRLTVV.

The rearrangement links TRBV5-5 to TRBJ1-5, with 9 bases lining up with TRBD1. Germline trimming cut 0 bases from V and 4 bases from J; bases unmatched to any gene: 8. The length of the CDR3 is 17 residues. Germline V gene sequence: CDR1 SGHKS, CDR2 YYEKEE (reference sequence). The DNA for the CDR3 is TGTGCCAGCAGCTTGGGAATTACGACAGGGGGGAATCAGCCCCAGCATTTT. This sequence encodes CASSLGITTGGNQPQHF.

CDR3 sequence: CASSPRFTSGSSAGELFF. The CDR3 nucleotides are TGTGCCAGTAGTCCACGTTTTACTAGCGGGAGCTCGGCCGGGGAGCTGTTTTTT. The V gene is TRBV19, the J gene TRBJ2-2; 11 nucleotides agree with TRBD2. V was clipped by 5 bases and J by 6 bases; unmatched bases: 14. The germline V gene encodes CDR1 LNHDA and CDR2 SQIVND (reference sequence). The CDR3 length is 18 residues.

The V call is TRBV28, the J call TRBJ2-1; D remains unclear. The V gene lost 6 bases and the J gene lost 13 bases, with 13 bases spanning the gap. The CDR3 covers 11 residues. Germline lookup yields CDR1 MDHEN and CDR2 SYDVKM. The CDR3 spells CASRGAKVQFF. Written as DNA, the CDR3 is TGTGCCAGCAGGGGCGCTAAGGTACAGTTCTTC.

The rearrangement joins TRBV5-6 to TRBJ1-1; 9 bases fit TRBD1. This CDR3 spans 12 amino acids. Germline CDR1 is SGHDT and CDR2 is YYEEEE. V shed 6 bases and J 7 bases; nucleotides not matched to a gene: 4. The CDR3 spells CASMGQGIEAFF. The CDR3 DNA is TGTGCCAGCATGGGACAGGGAATTGAAGCTTTCTTT.

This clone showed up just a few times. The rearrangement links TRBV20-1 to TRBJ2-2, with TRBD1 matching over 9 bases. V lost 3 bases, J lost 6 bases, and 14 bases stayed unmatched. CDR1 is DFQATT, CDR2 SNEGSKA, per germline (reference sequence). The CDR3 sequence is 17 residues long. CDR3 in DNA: TGCAGTGCTAGTGTGGGACAGGGAAACCTACGGTCCGGGGAGCTGTTTTTT. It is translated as CSASVGQGNLRSGELFF.

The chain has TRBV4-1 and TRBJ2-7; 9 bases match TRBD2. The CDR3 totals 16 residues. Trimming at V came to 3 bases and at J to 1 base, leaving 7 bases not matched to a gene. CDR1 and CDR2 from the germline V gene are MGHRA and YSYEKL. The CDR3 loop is CASSQWDLAGSYEQYF. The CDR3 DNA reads TGCGCCAGCAGCCAGTGGGATCTAGCGGGGTCCTACGAGCAGTACTTC.

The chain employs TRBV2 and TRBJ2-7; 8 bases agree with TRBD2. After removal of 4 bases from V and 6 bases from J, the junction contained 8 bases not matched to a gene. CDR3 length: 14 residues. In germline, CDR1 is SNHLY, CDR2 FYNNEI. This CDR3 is CASSVTRAGGEQYF. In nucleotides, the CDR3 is TGTGCCAGCAGTGTGACAAGGGCGGGGGGCGAGCAGTACTTC.

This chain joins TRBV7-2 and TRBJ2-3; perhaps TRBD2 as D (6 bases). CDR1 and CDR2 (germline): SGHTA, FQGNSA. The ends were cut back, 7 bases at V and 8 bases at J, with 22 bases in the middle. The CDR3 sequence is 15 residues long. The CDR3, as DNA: TGTGCCAGCACCCCTAAGGGGCAGATGGGAGGTACGCAGTATTTT. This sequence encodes CASTPKGQMGGTQYF.

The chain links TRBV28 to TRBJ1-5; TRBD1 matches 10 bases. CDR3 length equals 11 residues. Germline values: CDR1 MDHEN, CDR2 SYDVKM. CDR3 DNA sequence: TGTGGACAGGGGGCCCATCAGCCCCAGCATTTT. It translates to CGQGAHQPQHF.

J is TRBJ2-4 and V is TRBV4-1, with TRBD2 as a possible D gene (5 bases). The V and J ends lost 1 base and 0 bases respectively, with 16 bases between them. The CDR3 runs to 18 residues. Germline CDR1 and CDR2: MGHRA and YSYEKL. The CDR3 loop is CASSQGRGYSLAKNIQYF. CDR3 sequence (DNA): TGCGCCAGCAGCCAAGGCCGGGGATACAGTCTAGCCAAAAACATTCAGTACTTC.

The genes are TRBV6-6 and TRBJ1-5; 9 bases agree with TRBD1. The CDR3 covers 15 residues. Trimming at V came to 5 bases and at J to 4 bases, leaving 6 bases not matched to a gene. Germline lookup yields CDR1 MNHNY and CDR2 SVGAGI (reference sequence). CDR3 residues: CASSKGQGENQPQHF. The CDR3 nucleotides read TGTGCCAGCAGTAAGGGACAGGGAGAAAATCAGCCCCAGCATTTT.

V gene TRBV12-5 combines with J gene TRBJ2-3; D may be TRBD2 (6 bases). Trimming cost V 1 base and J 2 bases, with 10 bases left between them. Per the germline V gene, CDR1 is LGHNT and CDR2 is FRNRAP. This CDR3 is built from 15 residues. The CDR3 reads CASGLGPGDTDTQYF. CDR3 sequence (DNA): TGTGCTAGTGGTTTGGGACCGGGGGACACAGATACGCAGTATTTT.

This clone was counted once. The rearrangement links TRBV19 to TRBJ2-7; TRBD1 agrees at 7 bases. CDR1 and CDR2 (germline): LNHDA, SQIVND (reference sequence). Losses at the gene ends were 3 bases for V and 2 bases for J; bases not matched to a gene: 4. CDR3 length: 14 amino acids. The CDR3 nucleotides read TGTGCCAGTAGTATGTTTCAGGGGGCCTACGAGCAGTACTTC. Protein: CASSMFQGAYEQYF.